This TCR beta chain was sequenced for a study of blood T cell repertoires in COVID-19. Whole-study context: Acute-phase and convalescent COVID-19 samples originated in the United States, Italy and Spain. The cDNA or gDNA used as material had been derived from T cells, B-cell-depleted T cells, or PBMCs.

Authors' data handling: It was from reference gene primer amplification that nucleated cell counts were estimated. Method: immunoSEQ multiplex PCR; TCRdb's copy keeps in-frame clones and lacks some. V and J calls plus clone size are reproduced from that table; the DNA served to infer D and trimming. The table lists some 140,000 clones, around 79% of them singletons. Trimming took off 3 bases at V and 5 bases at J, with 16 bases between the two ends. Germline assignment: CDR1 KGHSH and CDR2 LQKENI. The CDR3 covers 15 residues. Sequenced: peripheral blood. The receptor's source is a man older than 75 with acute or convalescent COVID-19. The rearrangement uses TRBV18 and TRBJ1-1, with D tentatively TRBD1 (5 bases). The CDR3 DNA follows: TGTGCCAGCTCACCGGCCAGGGTTGGGAAGACTGAAGCTTTCTTT. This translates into CASSPARVGKTEAFF.